The present entry profiles one T cell receptor (beta chain) with its context. This clone was counted only a few times. Its antigen is unknown. Per-base quality was not reported, and no clone a single base away is much larger than it. The sample is drawn from a study of shared clonotypes between healthy human individuals (dated by TCRdb to about 2020). Turning to the overall study: The cohort comprised a couple of women and a few men aged 18 to 49 years. For each donor, three plates each were used for CD4 naive and CD4 memory, two plates were used for CD8 naive, and one plate was used for CD8 memory. Blood TCR repertoires of roughly five healthy adults were deeply sequenced to estimate repertoire size and the extent of clonotype sharing between individuals. To increase sequencing depth and limit assay-specific biases, TCR repertoire library preparation and sequencing were carried out by different laboratories using diverse techniques. Per donor, leukapheresis produced somewhere between about 0.9 and 9 billion PBMCs.

The study at large found these results: Because the study included only a small number of donors, the genetic and exposure-history diversity represented was limited. Based on pairwise subsampling, the degree of clonotype sharing among donors was expected to be affected by sequencing depth. Sampling was restricted to blood, and TCR repertoires in tissues likely differ from the TCR repertoires found in blood. Rarefaction of sorted-subset datasets indicated incomplete sequencing despite the large sequencing depth. Naive subsets generally had larger estimated clonotype richness than memory subsets. When a handful of donors were compared, the shared fraction of clonotypes was around 5.1% for naive CD4, roughly 3.3% for naive CD8, 2% to 2.5% for memory CD4, and 0.35% to 0.5% for memory CD8. Compared with non-shared clonotypes, the clonotypes found in all four sorted-subset donors had higher generation probabilities.

The donors were healthy, HIV-negative adults with no recently reported acute infections or vaccinations. Every donor was a Caucasian adult living in Nashville, Tennessee, USA. CD4+ T cells were enriched by magnetic negative selection, after which naive cells were positively selected on CD45RA and the negative fraction was taken as the memory subset. After blood collection by leukapheresis, PBMCs were isolated using Ficoll-Histopaque density gradient centrifugation and then cryopreserved in the vapor phase of liquid nitrogen. Purity and quantity of every magnetically sorted T cell population were checked by analytical flow cytometry. Genomic DNA was isolated from each sorted fraction and quantified by UV absorbance on a Nanodrop 2000c. TCR CDR3 regions were amplified from genomic DNA by multiplex PCR using the deep immunoSEQ assay. Extracted genomic DNA from each cell subset was spread evenly across all wells of several immunoSEQ 96-well plates, with each plate serving as a replicate. Each replicate PCR for sorted subsets received about 180 ng genomic DNA, equal to 28,000 or so T cell genomes. The purified libraries were quantified using a Qubit 3.0 fluorometer, sized with a Bioanalyzer 2100, and then quantified again using the KAPA Library Quantification kit. Every immunoSEQ 96-well plate was sequenced on a dedicated single-read 150-cycle Illumina NextSeq 550 flow cell. The published analysis was carried out like this. Because only junctional sequences without quality scores were contained in the immunoSEQ output, filtering matching that applied to full-length reads could not be performed. Sequences were annotated with PyIR, a Python wrapper for IgBLAST v1.9, and V/J genes and CDR3 were assigned using IMGT germline references. Reads with weak V/J assignments (E-value above 1e-6), missing CDR3, stop codons, out-of-frame junctions, or ambiguous translated residues were removed. A V3J clonotype was defined by an identical inferred V gene, J gene, and CDR3 amino acid sequence. Percentage overlap between repertoires was computed as shared unique clonotypes divided by the size of the smaller repertoire. Repertoire richness was assessed with RTK rarefaction, the Chao1 estimator, and Recon v2.1 estimates of unobserved clonotypes. For all TCRbeta clonotypes obtained by the gDNA method from a few donors, generation probabilities were computed with OLGA. TCRdb re-hosts the immuneACCESS table, in-frame sequences only. Its copies lack some clones; in the studies checked, an unresolved V gene accounts for under half of them, and the cause for the rest is not known. The V and J calls and clone size were taken over from that table, and D and trimming were inferred from the DNA. The sample profile shows hundreds of thousands of clones; 74% of them were found once. The ten top clones hold roughly 1.7% of the sample.

Its CDR3 holds 15 amino acids, cysteine through phenylalanine. Left in the record is the CDR3 DNA by itself, 45 bases read in frame from the first base. For this chain, trimming is 2 bases at the V end and 3 bases at the J end, and the number of junction bases without a gene match is 2. Taken from the germline V gene, the CDR1 and CDR2 loops are SGHRS and YFSETQ. Sample: memory CD4+ T cells sorted from blood. The cell subset or site tag for this specimen amounts to: CD45RA-negative fraction. The chain links TRBV5-1 with TRBJ2-1; 10 central nucleotides agree with TRBD1. The TCR was taken from a woman aged 25 to 39 in good health. The sequence in DNA is TGCGCCAGCAGCTTAGGACAGGGGGTCTACAATGAGCAGTTCTTC. This is translated as CASSLGQGVYNEQFF.